This note documents a single TCR beta chain sequence. Ten or more counts support this clonotype. Its antigen is still unknown. Base qualities are not at hand, and no much larger clone is one base apart. These data belong to a study of response to subunit inactivated influenza vaccine (dated by TCRdb to 2017 to 2018). Some background on the complete study: Deep quantitative T cell receptor repertoire profiling was used in the study to track responses to a trivalent subunit inactivated influenza vaccine. Broad study findings and their caveats: The authors proposed that each seasonal influenza vaccination may bring in only a limited number of new T cells.

The library relied on RT-PCR. The sequencer was an Illumina HiSeq 2500. TCRdb reprocessed the public reads (quality trimming at Q25 with fastp, clone calling with MiXCR) and kept in-frame beta chains. Under each unique CDR3 protein, matching rows form one entry showing the most common genes and DNA. This sample lists 150,000 or so distinct CDR3 sequences; around a tenth were detected once. Of the sample, approximately 39% falls within the top ten clones. The sequence derives from a man between 50 and 69 years old who received an inactivated influenza vaccine. Donor details come from another sample of the same person, matched by shared clones. The sample in question was CD8+ T cells sorted from PBMCs, obtained around 25 months after vaccination.

DNA sequence: TGCGCCAGCAGCCACGACAGTTTGGAGCAGTTCTTC. It translates to CASSHDSLEQFF. The chain is made from TRBV5-1 and TRBJ2-1; the D gene is perhaps TRBD1, on 5 matching bases. V is clipped by 4 bases and J by 10 bases, and the sequence between their germline boundaries is 12 bases long. According to the germline V gene, CDR1 reads SGHRS and CDR2 reads YFSETQ. Taken from cysteine to phenylalanine, the CDR3 has 12 residues. The sequence is cut down to CDR3 DNA, 36 bases in frame from base 1.